The 24 T cell receptor beta chains in this list originate from one sample, sequenced in a study of identical twins. In TCRdb, the 5' RACE reads were re-called with MiXCR into one record per CDR3 protein. Among around 690,000 distinct CDR3 sequences listed, 21% were seen once. In addition, the sample was reused for a study of T cells expressing NK-cell markers.

The sequencing sample was made of PBMCs. The source of these receptors is a woman aged 18-29 years in good health.

This clonotype was seen only a few times. The chain is built from TRBV6-5 and TRBJ2-3, with TRBD2 matching 9 bases. CDR1 and CDR2 from the germline V gene are MNHEY and SVGAGI. V shed 4 bases and J 4 bases; nucleotides not matched to a gene: 9. The CDR3 totals 16 residues. CDR3: CASSLTSGITSDTQYF. DNA for the CDR3: TGTGCCAGCAGTTTGACTAGCGGTATTACCTCAGATACGCAGTATTTT.

The chain joins TRBV12-3 or TRBV12-4 to TRBJ2-7, with 10 bases aligning to TRBD2. V was clipped by 6 bases and J by 7 bases; unmatched bases: 15. There are 16 residues in the CDR3. This CDR3 reads CASSRIVAGGSLEQYF. CDR3 in DNA: TGTGCCAGCAGCCGGATCGTAGCGGGGGGCTCACTGGAGCAGTACTTC.

This clonotype was recorded many times. This sequence joins TRBV6-2 or TRBV6-3 and TRBJ2-1, with TRBD2 matching over 7 bases. Germline V gene data show CDR1 as MNHEY and CDR2 as SVGEGT. The CDR3 is 14 residues long. V lost 3 bases, J lost 9 bases, and 8 bases stayed unmatched. CDR3 residues: CASSYRAGAGEQFF. The CDR3 DNA follows: TGTGCCAGCAGTTATCGGGCGGGAGCGGGTGAGCAGTTCTTC.

V gene TRBV7-2 combines with J gene TRBJ2-5; the D gene could be TRBD1 or TRBD2 (6 bases each). The CDR3 has 15 amino acids. CDR1 is SGHTA and CDR2 is FQGNSA in the germline V gene. Trimming removed 0 bases at V and 2 bases at J, with 10 bases between. The CDR3 spells CASSLAGGQQETQYF. As DNA, the CDR3 is TGTGCCAGCAGCTTAGCGGGGGGACAACAAGAGACCCAGTACTTC.

This clonotype was observed a handful of times. This chain joins TRBV5-1 and TRBJ1-1; D not resolved. Germline lookup yields CDR1 SGHRS and CDR2 YFSETQ. The CDR3 covers 15 residues. Trimming removed 3 bases at V and 3 bases at J, with 15 bases between. Here the CDR3 reads CASSSVPPRDTEAFF. The CDR3 region has the DNA TGCGCCAGCAGCTCTGTCCCCCCTCGGGACACTGAAGCTTTCTTT.

There are a few counts of this clonotype. This rearrangement joins TRBV9 to TRBJ2-1; tentatively, D is TRBD2 (6 bases). In germline, CDR1 is SGDLS, CDR2 YYNGEE. The CDR3 extends over 14 amino acids. With 0 bases removed from V and 6 bases from J, the gap between germline ends came to 10 bases. CDR3 sequence reads: CASSVDGSGNEQFF. The CDR3 DNA reads TGTGCCAGCAGCGTAGACGGGAGTGGCAATGAGCAGTTCTTC.

The V gene is TRBV14, the J gene TRBJ2-1; TRBD2 agrees at 10 bases. CDR1 and CDR2 (germline): SGHDN, FVKESK. The V segment lost 4 bases and the J segment 4 bases; nucleotides outside the gene matches: 7. This CDR3 contains 16 residues. The CDR3 nucleotides are TGTGCCAGCAGCCGATCTAGCGGGAGCGTGTACAATGAGCAGTTCTTC. The encoded protein is CASSRSSGSVYNEQFF.

This clonotype was seen only a few times. The chain uses TRBV9 and TRBJ2-5, with 8 bases matching TRBD1. Unmatched junction bases numbered 6, after V lost 3 bases and J lost 5 bases. CDR1 is SGDLS and CDR2 is YYNGEE in the germline V gene. This CDR3 contains 14 residues. CDR3 nucleotides: TGTGCCAGCAGCGCAGGACAGGGAGCCGAGACCCAGTACTTC. This translates into CASSAGQGAETQYF.

Details on this clonotype: A single base separates this from a much larger clone, so it may be a read error. The chain has TRBV29-1 and TRBJ2-3, with D possibly TRBD1 on 5 matching bases. The CDR3 consists of 13 residues. V was cut by 3 bases and J by 5 bases, with 12 bases left in between. Looked up from germline, CDR1 is SQVTM and CDR2 is ANQGSEA. CDR3 sequence reads: CSVDRDGKDTQYF. In DNA, the CDR3 is TGCAGCGTTGACAGGGATGGGAAAGATACGCAGTATTTT.

The chain uses TRBV2 and TRBJ1-1, with D uncertain. The V and J ends lost 2 bases and 1 base respectively, with 5 bases between them. Germline V CDR1 and CDR2: SNHLY, FYNNEI. The CDR3 consists of 13 residues. As DNA, the CDR3 is TGTGCCAGCAGTGAAAACGCGAACACTGAAGCTTTCTTT. It translates to CASSENANTEAFF.

This clonotype was observed a few times. J is TRBJ2-1 and V is TRBV29-1, with 7 bases identical to TRBD1. The V gene end was trimmed by 4 bases and the J gene end by 4 bases; junction bases not matched to a gene: 10. The V gene's germline CDR1 is SQVTM and CDR2 ANQGSEA. The length of the CDR3 is 15 residues. The CDR3 reads CSVGPGQVDYNEQFF. The DNA for the CDR3 is TGCAGCGTTGGCCCTGGACAGGTAGATTACAATGAGCAGTTCTTC.

The rearrangement links TRBV3-1 to TRBJ2-1, with D perhaps TRBD1 or TRBD2 (6 bases each). CDR3 size: 17 residues. The germline gives CDR1 LGHDT, CDR2 YNNKEL (reference sequence). With 5 bases removed from V and 9 bases from J, the gap between germline ends came to 26 bases. The CDR3 loop reads CASSKQVAGTPGSEQFF. DNA for the CDR3: TGTGCCAGCAGCAAGCAGGTCGCGGGGACACCTGGTAGTGAGCAGTTCTTC.

There are a few counts of this clonotype. The rearrangement uses TRBV7-2 and TRBJ2-5, with TRBD2 matching 7 bases. J gave up 5 bases and V 10 bases, and 10 bases lay outside the gene matches. Germline V gives CDR1 SGHTA, CDR2 FQGNSA. The CDR3 is made up of 13 amino acids. In nucleotides, the CDR3 is TGTGCCAACTCGAGGGACTACCGGGAGACCCAGTACTTC. It encodes CANSRDYRETQYF.

This clonotype was observed a handful of times. The gene calls are TRBV20-1 and TRBJ2-3; 7 nucleotides align to TRBD2. The CDR3 totals 15 residues. The germline V gene has CDR1 DFQATT and CDR2 SNEGSKA (reference sequence). Unmatched junction bases numbered 6, after V lost 1 base and J lost 2 bases. The CDR3 bases are TGCAGTGCTAGAGCCCCGGGACTATCCACAGATACGCAGTATTTT. Residues: CSARAPGLSTDTQYF.

V and J are TRBV5-1 and TRBJ2-1; the D is unclear. CDR1 and CDR2 (germline): SGHRS, YFSETQ. The CDR3 is 14 amino acids. Deletions cut 0 bases from V and 5 bases from J, with 9 bases between. The CDR3 sequence is CASSLGVTNNEQFF. As DNA, the CDR3 is TGCGCCAGCAGCTTGGGTGTGACAAACAATGAGCAGTTCTTC.

This clonotype was seen many times. This clone may be a read error of a much larger clone one base away. The chain links TRBV6-4 to TRBJ2-3, with TRBD1 matching 12 bases. Germline CDR1 reads MRHNA; CDR2 reads SNTAGT. The J segment lost 4 bases and the V segment lost 2 bases, leaving 1 base of the junction unmatched. CDR3 length: 15 amino acids. The CDR3 region has the DNA TGTGCCAGCAGTGACGGGACAGGGGGCGCAGATACGCAGTATTTT. Protein product: CASSDGTGGADTQYF.

The genes are TRBV7-9 and TRBJ2-1; no clear D gene. CDR1 and CDR2 from the germline V gene are SEHNR and FQNEAQ (reference sequence). The V end was cut by 5 bases, the J end by 5 bases, with 7 bases between. The length of the CDR3 is 12 residues. The CDR3 loop is CASSAINNEQFF. The CDR3 region has the DNA TGTGCCAGCAGCGCCATCAACAATGAGCAGTTCTTC.

This clonotype was detected a few times. CDR3: CASSDMNYEQYF. The DNA of the CDR3 is TGTGCCAGCAGTGACATGAACTACGAGCAGTACTTC. The rearrangement links TRBV5-5 to TRBJ2-7; no definite D call. The CDR3 totals 12 residues. Per the germline V gene, CDR1 is SGHKS and CDR2 is YYEKEE (reference sequence). Trimming pared 5 bases from V and 3 bases from J, leaving 9 bases between.

V is TRBV3-1 and J is TRBJ2-5, with 11 bases that match TRBD2. CDR3 length: 15 amino acids. CDR1 and CDR2 from the germline V gene are LGHDT and YNNKEL (reference sequence). The V segment lost 3 bases and the J segment 4 bases; nucleotides outside the gene matches: 4. CDR3 residues: CASSQPSGGPETQYF. CDR3 in DNA: TGTGCCAGCAGCCAGCCTAGCGGGGGGCCAGAGACCCAGTACTTC.

This clonotype was detected a few times. The rearrangement links TRBV7-2 to TRBJ2-3; 7 bases line up with TRBD2. The CDR3 is 15 amino acids. The J segment lost 5 bases and the V segment lost 2 bases, leaving 7 bases of the junction unmatched. Germline loops: CDR1 SGHTA, CDR2 FQGNSA. CDR3 sequence reads: CASSLTRGRGDTQYF. CDR3 in DNA: TGTGCCAGCAGCTTAACGCGGGGGAGGGGAGATACGCAGTATTTT.

This clonotype was picked up many times. The V call is TRBV5-1, the J call TRBJ1-1; D call uncertain. The CDR3 consists of 12 residues. Trimming took off 3 bases at V and 1 base at J, with 4 bases between the two ends. The germline V gene has CDR1 SGHRS and CDR2 YFSETQ. As DNA, the CDR3 is TGCGCCAGCAGCTCCAGGAACACTGAAGCTTTCTTT. Translated, it gives CASSSRNTEAFF.

This clonotype has more than one count but fewer than ten. The chain has TRBV25-1 and TRBJ2-1; D uncertain. The CDR3 spans 11 residues. The ends were cut back, 3 bases at V and 10 bases at J, with 7 bases in the middle. Germline values: CDR1 MGHDK, CDR2 SYGVNS. The CDR3 here is CASSDPREQFF. Here the CDR3 DNA reads TGTGCCAGCAGTGACCCCCGGGAGCAGTTCTTC.

J is TRBJ2-5 and V is TRBV5-1, with 8 bases fitting TRBD2. Germline lookup yields CDR1 SGHRS and CDR2 YFSETQ. V trimming: 2 bases; J trimming: 1 base; junction bases outside the gene matches: 4. The CDR3 is 15 amino acids. CDR3 in DNA: TGCGCCAGCAGCTTCCCTCTAGCGGGCCAAGAGACCCAGTACTTC. Protein: CASSFPLAGQETQYF.

Details on this clonotype: The conserved final phenylalanine or tryptophan is absent from the CDR3, which likely points to a read error. This chain uses TRBV4-2 with TRBJ2-1; 7 bases match TRBD2. J gave up 1 base and V 3 bases, and 3 bases lay outside the gene matches. The V gene's germline CDR1 is LGHNA and CDR2 YNFKEQ. The CDR3 extends over 15 amino acids. The CDR3 region is CASSHGRASYNEQFI. In nucleotides, the CDR3 is TGTGCCAGCAGCCATGGGAGGGCATCCTACAATGAGCAGTTCATC.